A single sample is the source of the 17 T cell receptor beta chains below, sequenced in a study of patients and donors after allogeneic stem cell transplantation. Via MiXCR, TCRdb re-called the RT-PCR reads, giving one row per CDR3 protein. The data contain 100,000 to 120,000 distinct CDR3 sequences, around 35% of them singletons. The sequencing sample was made of blood, either unsorted or a sorted T cell fraction (not recorded which). These receptors all stem from a human donor who was either an allogeneic HSCT recipient or a stem cell or donor lymphocyte infusion donor (not recorded which). It is not recorded whose cells these are; they may come from a transplant donor.

As concerns this clonotype: The germline gene is not matched at one end of the junction; a read error may be the cause. V gene TRBV7-6 combines with J gene TRBJ2-1; 9 bases are a match to TRBD2. Germline loops: CDR1 SGHVS, CDR2 FNYEAQ. CDR3 length: 16 residues. As DNA, the CDR3 is TGTGCCAGCAGCAAGATAGCGGGAGCCACCTACAATGAGCAGTCCTTC. It specifies CASSKIAGATYNEQSF.

This clonotype was recorded a few times. The V call is TRBV30, the J call TRBJ1-1, with 7 bases that match TRBD1. Per germline, CDR1 GTSNPN and CDR2 SVGIG (reference sequence). Germline trimming cut 5 bases from V and 5 bases from J; bases unmatched to any gene: 11. The CDR3 is 14 residues long. CDR3 nucleotide sequence: TGTGCCTGGTCCTTGACAGGGCAGGGGACTGAAGCTTTCTTT. This translates into CAWSLTGQGTEAFF.

This clonotype has only a few counts. The chain employs TRBV20-1 and TRBJ2-1; D not certain. Trimming stripped 6 bases from V and 4 bases from J, with 16 bases between. The CDR3 runs 14 residues. Germline CDR1 DFQATT, CDR2 SNEGSKA (reference sequence). The CDR3 bases are TGCAGTGCCGACGGAGTGGGCCCTTACAATGAGCAGTTCTTC. It yields the protein CSADGVGPYNEQFF.

With regard to this clonotype: Compared with germline, one end of the junction differs, possibly owing to a read error. This chain links TRBV7-7 with TRBJ2-7; D might be TRBD1 (6 bases). Germline CDR1 is SSHAT and CDR2 is FNYEAQ (reference sequence). CDR3 length: 13 residues. The CDR3 region is CASSYDRTYKQYF. DNA for the CDR3: TGTGCTAGCAGCTATGACAGGACCTACAAGCAGTACTTC.

CDR3: CASSLAVVAGGATNEKLFF. The CDR3 region has the DNA TGCGCCAGCAGCTTGGCCGTAGTGGCAGGGGGAGCGACTAATGAAAAACTGTTTTTT. The gene calls are TRBV5-1 and TRBJ1-4; 7 bases fit TRBD1. After removal of 0 bases from V and 2 bases from J, the junction contained 13 bases not matched to a gene. The CDR3 consists of 19 residues. The germline V gene has CDR1 SGHRS and CDR2 YFSETQ.

As concerns this clonotype: With a much larger clone just one base away, this may be a read error. The chain employs TRBV29-1 and TRBJ2-3; D unclear. The germline V gene encodes CDR1 SQVTM and CDR2 ANQGSEA. V was pared by 4 bases and J by 4 bases, with 3 bases between. The CDR3 covers 10 residues. CDR3 protein: CSVVSDTQYF. The CDR3 DNA is TGCAGCGTTGTTTCAGATACGCAGTATTTT.

The V gene is TRBV4-1, the J gene TRBJ2-2, with D hard to call. This CDR3 spans 14 amino acids. V was shortened by 0 bases and J by 3 bases, with 5 bases between the two germline ends. Per germline, CDR1 MGHRA and CDR2 YSYEKL. Here the CDR3 reads CASSQDTHTGELFF. The CDR3, as DNA: TGCGCCAGCAGCCAAGATACACACACCGGGGAGCTGTTTTTT.

The sample holds a few counts of this clonotype. This sequence joins TRBV12-3 or TRBV12-4 and TRBJ1-4; the D is unclear. Trimming cost V 5 bases and J 5 bases, with 12 bases left between them. The CDR3 contains 14 residues. CDR3 protein: CASSPSKVNEKLFF. The CDR3 DNA sequence: TGTGCCAGCAGTCCCTCGAAAGTCAATGAAAAACTGTTTTTT.

V gene TRBV4-3 combines with J gene TRBJ2-3, with 8 positions matching TRBD1. The trim removed 3 bases at V and 5 bases at J, leaving 7 bases unmatched. This CDR3 contains 15 residues. The germline CDR1 and CDR2 sequences are LGHNA and YSLEER. The CDR3: CASSQGQAPIDTQYF. CDR3 DNA: TGCGCCAGCAGCCAGGGACAGGCGCCGATAGATACGCAGTATTTT.

This clonotype appeared a single time. J is TRBJ1-6 and V is TRBV20-1; possibly TRBD1 for D (5 bases). The CDR3 spans 13 residues. Germline V gene data show CDR1 as DFQATT and CDR2 as SNEGSKA (reference sequence). The ends were cut back, 3 bases at V and 8 bases at J, with 11 bases in the middle. The CDR3: CSARVLGDSPLHF. The CDR3 DNA is TGCAGTGCTAGGGTACTGGGGGATTCACCCCTCCACTTT.

Only one count was recorded for this clonotype. The chain couples TRBV7-3 to TRBJ1-1; D perhaps matches TRBD1 (6 bases). CDR1 is SGHTA, CDR2 FQGTGA, per germline. This CDR3 contains 14 residues. The V and J ends lost 1 base and 5 bases respectively, with 11 bases between them. CDR3 in DNA: TGTGCCAGCAGCTTAATGGGGGGGCAGACTGAAGCTTTCTTT. The encoded protein is CASSLMGGQTEAFF.

Only a few counts were recorded for this clonotype. The rearrangement uses TRBV15 and TRBJ2-2; the D is unclear. Trimming removed 0 bases from V and 5 bases from J, with 4 bases in between. This CDR3 region has 13 residues. CDR1 and CDR2 (germline): LNHNV, YYDKDF (reference sequence). The CDR3 here is CATSREWTGELFF. Here the CDR3 DNA reads TGTGCCACCAGCAGAGAATGGACCGGGGAGCTGTTTTTT.

This clonotype was seen a few times. J is TRBJ1-6 and V is TRBV7-8; D possibly corresponds to TRBD1 (6 bases). Trimming shortened V by 3 bases and J by 8 bases, and 11 bases separated the two germline ends. Germline CDR1 is SGHVS and CDR2 is FQNEAQ. This CDR3 has 14 amino acids. The CDR3 reads CASSFRGIYSPLHF. The CDR3 region has the DNA TGTGCCAGCAGCTTTAGGGGGATTTATTCACCCCTCCACTTT.

This clonotype came up a few times. The genes are TRBV7-6 and TRBJ2-3; 7 nucleotides align to TRBD2. V was clipped by 1 base and J by 2 bases; unmatched bases: 9. Germline assignment: CDR1 SGHVS and CDR2 FNYEAQ. This CDR3 spans 17 amino acids. The CDR3 coding sequence is TGTGCCAGCAGCTTAGTGCCGCGGGGGTCGTACACAGATACGCAGTATTTT. It codes for CASSLVPRGSYTDTQYF.

The chain is built from TRBV28 and TRBJ1-2, with 7 bases identical to TRBD1. The V and J ends lost 2 bases and 4 bases, in that order; junction bases with no gene match: 4. CDR3 length: 14 amino acids. Germline V lookup: CDR1 MDHEN, CDR2 SYDVKM. CDR3 in DNA: TGTGCCAGCAGTTTAGACAGGGCGGGCTATGGCTACACCTTC. This gives the protein CASSLDRAGYGYTF.

This clonotype has more than one count but fewer than ten. The chain links TRBV27 to TRBJ1-2; D is ambiguous. There are 15 residues in the CDR3. V lost 2 bases and J 3 bases, leaving 13 bases between the germline ends. The V gene's germline CDR1 is MNHEY and CDR2 SMNVEV (reference sequence). The CDR3 DNA reads as TGTGCCAGCAGTTTAGGATTCTGGGGAGACTATGGCTACACCTTC. Translating gives CASSLGFWGDYGYTF.

This clonotype appeared a few times. V usage is TRBV20-1 and J usage is TRBJ2-2; 7 positions match TRBD2. Per germline, CDR1 DFQATT and CDR2 SNEGSKA (reference sequence). This CDR3 comprises 16 residues. Trimming removed 4 bases from V and 0 bases from J; junction bases left unmatched: 8. The CDR3 bases are TGCAGTGCTACGTCTCGTCTAGCGGCGAACACCGGGGAGCTGTTTTTT. Protein sequence: CSATSRLAANTGELFF.